This TCR beta chain was identified during a study of cytomegalovirus exposure and HLA in healthy donors. Whole-study findings and limits: There were 150 to 200 TCR beta chains listed as cytomegalovirus-associated. Most observed TCR sequences were rare, whereas some public TCRs were detected in many donors. A later analysis found most CMV-associated TCR beta chains apparently HLA-restricted.

Germline lookup yields CDR1 MNHNS and CDR2 SASEGT. Trimming pared 4 bases from V and 2 bases from J, leaving 9 bases between. CDR3 length: 13 amino acids. The PCR used 60 Vbeta and 13 Jbeta primers. Measured with immunoSEQ multiplex PCR; TCRdb has only the in-frame clones, and not every one. The sample yields 100,000 or so clones, approximately 70% seen once. The donors (healthy individuals) were bone marrow donors. Comments on this clone: As yet, its antigen is unknown.

This TCR derives from a man aged 35-49 years in good health and CMV-seropositive. The V gene is TRBV6-1, the J gene TRBJ2-7, with D hard to call. The sample consisted of PBMCs. This CDR3 reads CASSVTTAYEQYV. The CDR3 region has the DNA TGTGCCAGCAGTGTGACAACAGCCTACGAGCAGTACGTC.